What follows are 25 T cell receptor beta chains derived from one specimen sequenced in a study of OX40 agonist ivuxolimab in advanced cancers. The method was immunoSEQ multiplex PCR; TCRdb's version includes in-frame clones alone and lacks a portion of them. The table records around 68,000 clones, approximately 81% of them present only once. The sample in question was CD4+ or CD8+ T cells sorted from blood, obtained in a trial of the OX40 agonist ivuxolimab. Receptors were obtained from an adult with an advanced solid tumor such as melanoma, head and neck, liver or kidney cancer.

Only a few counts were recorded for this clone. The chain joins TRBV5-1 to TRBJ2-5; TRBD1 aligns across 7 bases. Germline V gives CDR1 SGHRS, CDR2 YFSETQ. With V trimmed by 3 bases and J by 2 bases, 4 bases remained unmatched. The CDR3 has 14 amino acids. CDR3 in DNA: TGCGCCAGCAGCTCTGGACAGGTTCAAGAGACCCAGTACTTC. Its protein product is CASSSGQVQETQYF.

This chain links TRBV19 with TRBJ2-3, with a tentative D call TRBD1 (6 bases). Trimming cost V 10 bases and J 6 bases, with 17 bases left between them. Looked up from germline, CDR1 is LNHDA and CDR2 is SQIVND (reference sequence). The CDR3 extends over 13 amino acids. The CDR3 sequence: CATRRGGVDTQYF. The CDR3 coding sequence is TGTGCCACCAGACGAGGGGGAGTGGATACGCAGTATTTT.

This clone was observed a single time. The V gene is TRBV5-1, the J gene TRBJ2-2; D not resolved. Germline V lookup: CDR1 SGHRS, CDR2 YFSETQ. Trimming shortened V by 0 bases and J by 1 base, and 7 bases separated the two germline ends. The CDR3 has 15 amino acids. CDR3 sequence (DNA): TGCGCCAGCAGCTTGGCTCTCGTGAACACCGGGGAGCTGTTTTTT. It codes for CASSLALVNTGELFF.

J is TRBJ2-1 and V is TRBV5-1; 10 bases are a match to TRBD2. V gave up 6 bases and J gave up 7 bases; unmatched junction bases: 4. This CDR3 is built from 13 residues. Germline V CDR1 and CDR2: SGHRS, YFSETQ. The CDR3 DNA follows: TGCGCCAGCACAGCGGGAGGGGGGAATGAGCAGTTCTTC. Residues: CASTAGGGNEQFF.

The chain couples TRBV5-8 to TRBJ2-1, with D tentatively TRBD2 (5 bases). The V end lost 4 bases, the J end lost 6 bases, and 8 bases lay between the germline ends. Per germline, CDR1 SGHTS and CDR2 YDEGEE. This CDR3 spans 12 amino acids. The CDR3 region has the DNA TGTGCCAGCAGCCGAGAGGGCAATGAGCAGTTCTTC. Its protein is CASSREGNEQFF.

In DNA, the CDR3 is TGTGCCAGCAGCTTAGCCCGGACAGGGATCCACAATGAGCAGTTCTTC. It yields the protein CASSLARTGIHNEQFF. The chain carries TRBV7-2 and TRBJ2-1, with 8 nucleotides matching TRBD1. The J segment lost 5 bases and the V segment lost 0 bases, leaving 6 bases of the junction unmatched. Germline V gene data show CDR1 as SGHTA and CDR2 as FQGNSA. This CDR3 spans 16 amino acids.

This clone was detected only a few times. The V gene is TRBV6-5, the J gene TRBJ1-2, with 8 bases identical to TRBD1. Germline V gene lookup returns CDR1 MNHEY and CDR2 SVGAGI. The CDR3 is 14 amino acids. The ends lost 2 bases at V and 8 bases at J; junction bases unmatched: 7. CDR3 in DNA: TGTGCCAGCAGTTACCGGCAGGGGGCGTCCGGCTACACCTTC. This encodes CASSYRQGASGYTF.

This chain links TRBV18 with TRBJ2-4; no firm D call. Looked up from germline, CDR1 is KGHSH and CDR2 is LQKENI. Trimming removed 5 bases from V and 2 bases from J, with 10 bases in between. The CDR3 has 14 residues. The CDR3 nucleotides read TGTGCCAGCTCAGGACGCACAACCAAAAACATTCAGTACTTC. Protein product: CASSGRTTKNIQYF.

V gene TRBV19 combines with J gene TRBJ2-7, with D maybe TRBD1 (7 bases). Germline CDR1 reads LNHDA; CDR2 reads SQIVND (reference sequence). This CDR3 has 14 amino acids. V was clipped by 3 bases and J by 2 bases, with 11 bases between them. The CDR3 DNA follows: TGTGCCAGTAGTATTGGAGGGGGCGCCTACGAGCAGTACTTC. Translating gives CASSIGGGAYEQYF. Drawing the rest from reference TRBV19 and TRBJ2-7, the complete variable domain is DGGITQSPKYLFRKEGQNVTLSCEQNLNHDAMYWYRQDPGQGLRLIYYSQIVNDFQKGDIAEGYSVSREKKESFPLTVTSAQKNPTAFYLCASSIGGGAYEQYFGPGTRLTVT.

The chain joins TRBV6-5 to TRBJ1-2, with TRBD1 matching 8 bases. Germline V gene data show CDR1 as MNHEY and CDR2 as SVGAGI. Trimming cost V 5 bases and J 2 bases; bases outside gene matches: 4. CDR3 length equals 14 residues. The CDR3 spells CASSRTGKNYGYTF. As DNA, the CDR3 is TGTGCCAGCAGTCGGACAGGGAAAAACTATGGCTACACCTTC.

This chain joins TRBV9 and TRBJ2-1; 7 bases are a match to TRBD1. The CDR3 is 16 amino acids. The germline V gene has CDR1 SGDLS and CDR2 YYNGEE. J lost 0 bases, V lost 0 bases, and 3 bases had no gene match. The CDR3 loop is CASSVATGVSYNEQFF. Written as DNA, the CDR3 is TGTGCCAGCAGCGTAGCTACAGGGGTCTCCTACAATGAGCAGTTCTTC.

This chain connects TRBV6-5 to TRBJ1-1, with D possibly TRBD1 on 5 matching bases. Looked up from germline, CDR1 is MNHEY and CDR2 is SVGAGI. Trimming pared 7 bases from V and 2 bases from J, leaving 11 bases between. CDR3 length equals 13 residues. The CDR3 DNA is TGTGCCAGCAAGCGGGGGGTAAACACTGAAGCTTTCTTT. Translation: CASKRGVNTEAFF.

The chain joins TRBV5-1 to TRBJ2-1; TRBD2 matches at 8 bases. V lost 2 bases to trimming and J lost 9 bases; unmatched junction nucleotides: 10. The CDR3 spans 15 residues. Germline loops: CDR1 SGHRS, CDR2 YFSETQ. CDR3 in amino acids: CASSLAGEGEREQFF. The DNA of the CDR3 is TGCGCCAGCAGCTTAGCGGGAGAGGGAGAGCGTGAGCAGTTCTTC.

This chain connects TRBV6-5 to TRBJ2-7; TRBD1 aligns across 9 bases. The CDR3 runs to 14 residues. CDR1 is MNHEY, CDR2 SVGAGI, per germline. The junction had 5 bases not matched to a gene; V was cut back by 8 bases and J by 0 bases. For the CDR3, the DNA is TGTGCCAGCCGTACAGGGGGCTCCTCCTACGAGCAGTACTTC. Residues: CASRTGGSSYEQYF.

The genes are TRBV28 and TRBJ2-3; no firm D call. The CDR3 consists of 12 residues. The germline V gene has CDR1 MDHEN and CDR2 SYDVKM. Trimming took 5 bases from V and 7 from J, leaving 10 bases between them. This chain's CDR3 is CASSRPTNTQYF. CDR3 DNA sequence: TGTGCCAGCAGTCGTCCAACCAATACGCAGTATTTT.

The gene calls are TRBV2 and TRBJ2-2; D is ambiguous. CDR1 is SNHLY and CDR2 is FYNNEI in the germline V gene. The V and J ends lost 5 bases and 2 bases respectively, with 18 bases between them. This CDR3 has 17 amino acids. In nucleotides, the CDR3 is TGTGCCAGCAGTAAGGAGCGAATTCTACTAAACACCGGGGAGCTGTTTTTT. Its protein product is CASSKERILLNTGELFF.

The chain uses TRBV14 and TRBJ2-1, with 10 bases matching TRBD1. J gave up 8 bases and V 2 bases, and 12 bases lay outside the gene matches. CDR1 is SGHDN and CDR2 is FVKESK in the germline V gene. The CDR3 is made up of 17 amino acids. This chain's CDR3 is CASSQTLGTGDMDEQFF. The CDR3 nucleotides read TGTGCCAGCAGCCAAACCCTCGGGACAGGGGATATGGATGAGCAGTTCTTC.

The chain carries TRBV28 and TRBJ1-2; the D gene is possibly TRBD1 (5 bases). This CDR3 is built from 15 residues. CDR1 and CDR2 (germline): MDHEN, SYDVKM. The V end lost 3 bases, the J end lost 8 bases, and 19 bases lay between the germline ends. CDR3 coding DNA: TGTGCCAGCAGTTTCCCCCCCTCCTGGGGGGAGGGCTACACCTTC. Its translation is CASSFPPSWGEGYTF.

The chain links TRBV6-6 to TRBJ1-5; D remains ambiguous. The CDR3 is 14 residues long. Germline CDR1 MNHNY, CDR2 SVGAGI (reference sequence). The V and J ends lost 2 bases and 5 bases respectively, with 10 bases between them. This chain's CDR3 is CASSYGRADQPQHF. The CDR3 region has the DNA TGTGCCAGCAGTTACGGTAGGGCTGATCAGCCCCAGCATTTT.

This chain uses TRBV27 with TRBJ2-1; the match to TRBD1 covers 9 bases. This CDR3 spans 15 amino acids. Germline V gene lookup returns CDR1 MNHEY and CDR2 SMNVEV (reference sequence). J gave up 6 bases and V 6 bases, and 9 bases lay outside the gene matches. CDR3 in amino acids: CASRTYRTGVNEQFF. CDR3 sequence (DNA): TGTGCCAGCAGAACCTACCGGACAGGGGTCAATGAGCAGTTCTTC.

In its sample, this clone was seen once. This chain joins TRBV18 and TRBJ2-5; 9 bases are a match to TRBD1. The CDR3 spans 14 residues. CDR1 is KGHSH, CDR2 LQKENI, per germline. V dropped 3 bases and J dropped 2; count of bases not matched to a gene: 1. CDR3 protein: CASSPGTGQETQYF. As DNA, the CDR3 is TGTGCCAGCTCACCCGGGACAGGGCAAGAGACCCAGTACTTC.

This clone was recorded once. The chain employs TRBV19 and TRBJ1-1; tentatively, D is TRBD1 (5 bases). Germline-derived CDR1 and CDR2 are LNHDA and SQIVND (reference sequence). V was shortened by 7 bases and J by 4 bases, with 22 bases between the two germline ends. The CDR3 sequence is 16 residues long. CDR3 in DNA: TGTGCCAGTACCCCGGGACCCCGGGGCGGGGGCACTGAAGCTTTCTTT. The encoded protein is CASTPGPRGGGTEAFF.

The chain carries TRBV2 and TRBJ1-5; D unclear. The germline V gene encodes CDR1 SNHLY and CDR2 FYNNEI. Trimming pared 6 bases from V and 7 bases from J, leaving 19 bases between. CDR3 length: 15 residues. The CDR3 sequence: CASRGERRVEQPQHF. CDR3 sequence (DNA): TGTGCCAGCAGGGGTGAGCGAAGGGTTGAACAGCCCCAGCATTTT. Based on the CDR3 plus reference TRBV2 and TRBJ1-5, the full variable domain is EPEVTQTPSHQVTQMGQEVILRCVPISNHLYFYWYRQILGQKVEFLVSFYNNEISEKSEIFDDQFSVERPDGSNFTLKIRSTKLEDSAMYFCASRGERRVEQPQHFGDGTRLSIL.

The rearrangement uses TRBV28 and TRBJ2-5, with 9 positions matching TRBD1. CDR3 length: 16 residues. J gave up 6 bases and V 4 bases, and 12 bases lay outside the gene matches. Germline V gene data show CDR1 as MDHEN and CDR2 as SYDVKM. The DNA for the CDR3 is TGTGCCAGCAGTTCTGGAGGGACAGGGAGGGTGAAGACCCAGTACTTC. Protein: CASSSGGTGRVKTQYF.

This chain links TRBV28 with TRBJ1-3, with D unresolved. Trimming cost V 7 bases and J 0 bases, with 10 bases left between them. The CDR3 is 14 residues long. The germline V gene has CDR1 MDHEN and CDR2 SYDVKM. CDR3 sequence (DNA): TGTGCCAGCACTCCAGTAGCCTCTGGAAACACCATATATTTT. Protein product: CASTPVASGNTIYF.